This T cell receptor (beta chain) was identified during a study of blood T cell repertoires in COVID-19. In the study overall: Researchers got acute and convalescent COVID-19 samples from the United States, Italy and Spain. The cDNA or gDNA used as material had been derived from T cells, B-cell-depleted T cells, or PBMCs.

In the original workflow: The authors estimated nucleated cell counts from reference gene primer amplification. The protocol was immunoSEQ multiplex PCR, while the TCRdb copy is restricted to in-frame clones and leaves out a portion. Clonal size and the V and J genes are those of that table, whereas D and trimming came from the DNA. The sample contains 25,000 to 30,000 clones, roughly 90% of which appear only once. The V end lost 6 bases, the J end lost 2 bases, and 12 bases lay between the germline ends. Germline V gene data show CDR1 as SNHLY and CDR2 as FYNNEI. CDR3 size: 14 residues. The receptor's source is a human donor in a cohort sampled during active COVID-19. The rearrangement links TRBV2 to TRBJ2-3; perhaps TRBD2 as D (6 bases). Sequenced material: peripheral blood. CDR3 residues: CASSATSSTDTQYF. In DNA form, the CDR3 reads TGTGCCAGCAGCGCGACTAGTTCCACAGATACGCAGTATTTT.